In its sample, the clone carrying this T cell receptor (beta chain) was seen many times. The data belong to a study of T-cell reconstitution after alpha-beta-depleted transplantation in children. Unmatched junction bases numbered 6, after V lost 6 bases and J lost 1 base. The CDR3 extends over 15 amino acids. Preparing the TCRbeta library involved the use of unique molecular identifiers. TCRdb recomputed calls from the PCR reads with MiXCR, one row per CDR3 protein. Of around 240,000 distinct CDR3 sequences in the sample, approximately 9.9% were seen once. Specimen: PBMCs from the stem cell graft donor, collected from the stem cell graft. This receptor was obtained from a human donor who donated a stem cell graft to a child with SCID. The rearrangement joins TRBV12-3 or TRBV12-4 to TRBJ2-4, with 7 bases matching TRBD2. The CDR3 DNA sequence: TGTGCCAGCAGCGGGCGGGGGTCTGCCAAAAACATTCAGTACTTC. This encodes CASSGRGSAKNIQYF.